Shown below are 28 T cell receptor beta chains from a single sample sequenced in a study of cytomegalovirus exposure and HLA in healthy donors. 13 Jbeta primers and 60 Vbeta primers were used for the PCR. Data came from immunoSEQ multiplex PCR; TCRdb stores just in-frame clones and leaves some out. The sample data list approximately 110,000 clones. The sequenced sample was PBMCs. The receptors shown here come from a man younger than 35 in good health and CMV-seronegative.

The CDR3 sequence: CASSLGGSAYEQYF. The DNA for the CDR3 is TGTGCCAGCAGCTTAGGTGGCAGCGCCTACGAGCAGTACTTC. The rearrangement joins TRBV11-2 to TRBJ2-7, with D unclear. CDR1 is SGHAT, CDR2 FQNNGV, per germline. The CDR3 runs 14 residues. The V and J ends lost 1 base and 2 bases respectively, with 9 bases between them.

The chain couples TRBV28 to TRBJ2-3; 7 bases map to TRBD2. This CDR3 has 13 amino acids. CDR1 is MDHEN, CDR2 SYDVKM, per germline. Losses at the gene ends were 9 bases for V and 4 bases for J; bases not matched to a gene: 7. CDR3 residues: CASYHREADTQYF. CDR3 bases: TGTGCCAGTTACCATCGGGAGGCAGATACGCAGTATTTT.

The genes are TRBV11-2 and TRBJ2-7, with D possibly matching TRBD2 (5 bases). In germline, CDR1 is SGHAT, CDR2 FQNNGV. The CDR3 covers 14 residues. The V end was cut by 5 bases, the J end by 2 bases, with 13 bases between. The CDR3 DNA sequence: TGTGCCAGCAGCCGACCCTCGGGAACCTACGAGCAGTACTTC. Amino acid sequence: CASSRPSGTYEQYF.

V is TRBV10-2 and J is TRBJ2-7; 10 bases fit TRBD1. CDR1 and CDR2 (germline): WSHSY, SAAADI. The CDR3 is 13 residues long. J was trimmed by 3 bases and V by 6 bases; bases with no gene match: 2. The CDR3 reads CASRGTGVYEQYF. CDR3 sequence (DNA): TGCGCCAGCAGGGGGACAGGGGTCTACGAGCAGTACTTC.

The chain combines TRBV5-4 with TRBJ1-1; D may be TRBD1 (6 bases). The CDR3 length is 14 residues. V was clipped by 4 bases and J by 1 base, with 11 bases between them. The germline V gene has CDR1 SGHNT and CDR2 YYREEE (reference sequence). Here the CDR3 reads CASSRDNQNTEAFF. CDR3 coding DNA: TGTGCCAGCAGCCGGGACAATCAGAACACTGAAGCTTTCTTT.

The chain employs TRBV5-6 and TRBJ1-2, with D perhaps TRBD1 (6 bases). CDR3 length equals 16 residues. Germline V CDR1 and CDR2: SGHDT, YYEEEE. V lost 1 base and J lost 3, with 16 bases in between. CDR3 sequence reads: CASSLLGRGDDYGYTF. Here the CDR3 DNA reads TGTGCCAGCAGCTTGTTAGGCAGGGGTGATGACTATGGCTACACCTTC.

V is TRBV6-6 and J is TRBJ2-3; 11 bases fit TRBD1. Trimming took 4 bases from V and 6 from J; bases not matched to a gene: 6. CDR3 size: 15 residues. Germline V gene data show CDR1 as MNHNY and CDR2 as SVGAGI (reference sequence). The CDR3 spells CASSFRTGGMDTQYF. The CDR3 DNA reads as TGTGCCAGCAGTTTTCGGACAGGGGGCATGGATACGCAGTATTTT.

This chain's CDR3 is CASSPGQRVNTEAFF. CDR3 sequence (DNA): TGCGCCAGCAGCCCAGGACAGAGGGTGAACACTGAAGCTTTCTTT. The genes are TRBV5-1 and TRBJ1-1; possible D gene TRBD1, 6 bases. Germline V gene lookup returns CDR1 SGHRS and CDR2 YFSETQ. The CDR3 runs 15 residues. Trimming removed 4 bases at V and 0 bases at J, with 13 bases between. Full variable domain (remainder filled in from reference TRBV5-1 and TRBJ1-1): KAGVTQTPRYLIKTRGQQVTLSCSPISGHRSVSWYQQTPGQGLQFLFEYFSETQRNKGNFPGRFSGRQFSNSRSEMNVSTLELGDSALYLCASSPGQRVNTEAFFGQGTRLTVV.

This rearrangement joins TRBV11-2 to TRBJ2-1, with D perhaps matching TRBD2 (5 bases). Per germline, CDR1 SGHAT and CDR2 FQNNGV. With 0 bases removed from V and 5 bases from J, the gap between germline ends came to 8 bases. This CDR3 region has 14 residues. As DNA, the CDR3 is TGTGCCAGCAGCTTAGAACAGCGGAACAATGAGCAGTTCTTC. Its translation: CASSLEQRNNEQFF. Combining the CDR3 with reference TRBV11-2 and TRBJ2-1 gives the whole variable domain EAGVAQSPRYKIIEKRQSVAFWCNPISGHATLYWYQQILGQGPKLLIQFQNNGVVDDSQLPKDRFSAERLKGVDSTLKIQPAKLEDSAVYLCASSLEQRNNEQFFGPGTRLTVL.

V and J are TRBV15 and TRBJ2-7; D ambiguous. Per germline, CDR1 LNHNV and CDR2 YYDKDF (reference sequence). V dropped 5 bases and J dropped 3 bases, with 11 bases sitting between them. The CDR3 is 13 amino acids. CDR3 sequence: CATSVGSGYEQYF. As DNA, the CDR3 is TGTGCCACCAGCGTCGGTAGTGGCTACGAGCAGTACTTC. Using reference TRBV15 and TRBJ2-7 for the parts outside the CDR3, the full variable domain is DAMVIQNPRYQVTQFGKPVTLSCSQTLNHNVMYWYQQKSSQAPKLLFHYYDKDFNNEADTPDNFQSRRPNTSFCFLDIRSPGLGDTAMYLCATSVGSGYEQYFGPGTRLTVT.

The genes are TRBV6-5 and TRBJ1-6, with 9 positions matching TRBD1. The CDR3 is 15 residues long. The J segment lost 9 bases and the V segment lost 8 bases, leaving 11 bases of the junction unmatched. The germline CDR1 and CDR2 sequences are MNHEY and SVGAGI. The CDR3 loop reads CASRPQGDRASPLHF. CDR3 sequence (DNA): TGTGCCAGCCGCCCTCAGGGGGACAGGGCTTCACCCCTCCACTTT.

The CDR3 nucleotides read TGTGCCAGCAGCGCCGGGACTAGGGGCGGAAATGAGCAGTTCTTC. It encodes CASSAGTRGGNEQFF. The chain links TRBV7-2 to TRBJ2-1, with 8 bases lining up with TRBD2. V shed 5 bases and J 7 bases; nucleotides not matched to a gene: 10. Germline lookup yields CDR1 SGHTA and CDR2 FQGNSA. The CDR3 is made up of 15 amino acids.

The chain couples TRBV7-8 to TRBJ2-1, with D unresolved. The CDR3 sequence is 17 residues long. V gave up 4 bases and J gave up 5 bases, with 21 bases separating them. Germline values: CDR1 SGHVS, CDR2 FQNEAQ. The CDR3 sequence: CASSSFRQAERNNEQFF. The CDR3 DNA reads TGTGCCAGCAGCTCGTTTAGGCAGGCAGAAAGAAACAATGAGCAGTTCTTC.

The V gene is TRBV19, the J gene TRBJ1-2, with 8 positions matching TRBD1. Germline-derived CDR1 and CDR2 are LNHDA and SQIVND (reference sequence). The V and J ends lost 8 bases and 6 bases, in that order; junction bases with no gene match: 5. The CDR3 contains 12 residues. CDR3 coding DNA: TGTGCCAGTTATCAGGGGGCAAATGGCTACACCTTC. This codes for CASYQGANGYTF.

V is TRBV5-1 and J is TRBJ1-2, with a tentative D call TRBD1 (6 bases). CDR1 and CDR2 (germline): SGHRS, YFSETQ. Trimming took off 5 bases at V and 8 bases at J, with 25 bases between the two ends. CDR3 length equals 16 residues. The CDR3 region is CASRVSGAEMFGGYTF. Written as DNA, the CDR3 is TGCGCCAGCAGGGTTTCAGGGGCCGAAATGTTTGGGGGCTACACCTTC.

The chain is built from TRBV19 and TRBJ1-2, with 8 bases aligning to TRBD1. Trimming cost V 9 bases and J 4 bases; bases outside gene matches: 7. The germline gives CDR1 LNHDA, CDR2 SQIVND (reference sequence). The CDR3 is made up of 13 amino acids. CDR3 sequence: CASGDRLVYGYTF. CDR3 DNA: TGTGCCAGCGGGGACAGGTTGGTCTATGGCTACACCTTC.

The chain joins TRBV6-1 to TRBJ1-2, with no clear D. The CDR3 loop spans 12 amino acids. With 4 bases removed from V and 8 bases from J, the gap between germline ends came to 11 bases. CDR1 MNHNS and CDR2 SASEGT come from the germline V gene. The CDR3 protein is CASSGSVPGYTF. As DNA, the CDR3 is TGTGCCAGCAGTGGAAGCGTTCCCGGCTACACCTTC.

The V call is TRBV10-2, the J call TRBJ1-1; D gene unclear. Trimming stripped 11 bases from V and 3 bases from J, with 13 bases between. Germline-derived CDR1 and CDR2 are WSHSY and SAAADI. The CDR3 is made up of 12 amino acids. The CDR3 nucleotides read TGCGCCGTCGAACGAGGAGACACTGAAGCTTTCTTT. Its translation is CAVERGDTEAFF.

The chain joins TRBV14 to TRBJ1-1, with TRBD1 matching over 8 bases. The CDR3 totals 14 residues. V dropped 5 bases and J dropped 10; count of bases not matched to a gene: 12. Germline CDR1 and CDR2: SGHDN and FVKESK. CDR3 amino acids: CASSTRTGSGVAFF. CDR3 nucleotides: TGTGCCAGCAGCACCCGGACAGGGTCTGGGGTAGCTTTCTTT.

The V call is TRBV5-1, the J call TRBJ2-1, with TRBD2 as a possible D gene (5 bases). Trimming took 1 base from V and 2 from J, leaving 10 bases between them. Germline CDR1 is SGHRS and CDR2 is YFSETQ. The CDR3 runs to 15 residues. CDR3 DNA sequence: TGCGCCAGCAGCTTGATTAGCGTAGCCTACAATGAGCAGTTCTTC. Its translation: CASSLISVAYNEQFF.

The rearrangement joins TRBV9 to TRBJ2-1; TRBD2 is a possible D gene (6 bases). The CDR3 totals 15 residues. With 0 bases removed from V and 5 bases from J, the gap between germline ends came to 12 bases. In germline, CDR1 is SGDLS, CDR2 YYNGEE. The CDR3 DNA is TGTGCCAGCAGCGTAGTTGGGTCGGGGGACAATGAGCAGTTCTTC. Protein sequence: CASSVVGSGDNEQFF.

CDR3 sequence reads: CAITPGLTHEQFF. In DNA form, the CDR3 reads TGTGCCATCACCCCGGGACTCACACACGAGCAGTTCTTC. This chain joins TRBV10-3 and TRBJ2-1, with D possibly being TRBD2 (6 bases). CDR3 length equals 13 residues. The germline V and J ends were trimmed by 7 bases and 10 bases, with 17 bases remaining between them. Per germline, CDR1 ENHRY and CDR2 SYGVKD.

V gene TRBV7-9 combines with J gene TRBJ2-2; 14 nucleotides agree with TRBD2. V trimming: 0 bases; J trimming: 2 bases; junction bases outside the gene matches: 5. Germline CDR1 and CDR2: SEHNR and FQNEAQ (reference sequence). The length of the CDR3 is 19 residues. The DNA for the CDR3 is TGTGCCAGCAGCTTAGCTGGTGGGACTAGCGGGAGAAACACCGGGGAGCTGTTTTTT. This encodes CASSLAGGTSGRNTGELFF.

V usage is TRBV19 and J usage is TRBJ2-7; D not certain. The CDR3 contains 12 residues. Germline loops: CDR1 LNHDA, CDR2 SQIVND (reference sequence). V was pared by 7 bases and J by 6 bases, with 13 bases between. The CDR3 DNA sequence: TGTGCCAGTACTTATACCGGTCGCGAGCAGTACTTC. It encodes CASTYTGREQYF.

The rearrangement links TRBV18 to TRBJ1-1, with 7 bases fitting TRBD1. The germline CDR1 and CDR2 sequences are KGHSH and LQKENI. V lost 2 bases to trimming and J lost 0 bases; unmatched junction nucleotides: 3. The CDR3 runs 15 residues. The CDR3 nucleotides are TGTGCCAGCTCACCAGCCGGGACAGTGAACACTGAAGCTTTCTTT. It encodes CASSPAGTVNTEAFF.

This chain connects TRBV15 to TRBJ2-3, with 10 bases aligning to TRBD2. The CDR3 is 17 residues long. Germline V gene data show CDR1 as LNHNV and CDR2 as YYDKDF (reference sequence). Losses at the gene ends were 2 bases for V and 4 bases for J; bases not matched to a gene: 9. CDR3 sequence reads: CATSRTGLAVKADTQYF. As DNA, the CDR3 is TGTGCCACCAGCAGAACTGGACTAGCGGTGAAAGCAGATACGCAGTATTTT.

The chain couples TRBV6-4 to TRBJ1-1; TRBD1 agrees at 7 bases. CDR1 is MRHNA and CDR2 is SNTAGT in the germline V gene. The ends lost 6 bases at V and 4 bases at J; junction bases unmatched: 8. The CDR3 contains 14 residues. This CDR3 is CASRRQGYSTEAFF. The CDR3 bases are TGTGCCAGCAGAAGACAGGGTTATTCCACTGAAGCTTTCTTT.

Concerning this clone itself: The junction differs from germline at one of its ends, possibly a read error. Other nucleotide sequences from this sample produce the same CDR3. This rearrangement joins TRBV12-5 to TRBJ1-2; a possible D gene is TRBD1 (5 bases). The CDR3 length is 15 residues. Germline V gene sequence: CDR1 LGHNT, CDR2 FRNRAP. The CDR3 here is CASGLVVGQVYGYTF. The DNA for the CDR3 is TGTGCTAGTGGCTTGGTAGTGGGGCAGGTCTATGGCTACACCTTC.